These 5 T cell receptor beta chains were all obtained from the same sample, sequenced in a study of shared clonotypes between healthy human individuals. Profiled with immunoSEQ multiplex PCR; TCRdb holds only in-frame clones, not every one. Among approximately 2.5 million clones listed, about 92% were seen once. Material for sequencing was naive CD4+ T cells sorted from blood. Subset noted: CD45RA+ positively selected. The receptor source for this set is a man younger than 35 in good health.

The J gene is TRBJ1-6, the V gene TRBV7-9; TRBD1 matches 9 bases. In germline, CDR1 is SEHNR, CDR2 FQNEAQ (reference sequence). CDR3 size: 14 residues. The junction had 8 bases not matched to a gene; V was cut back by 4 bases and J by 13 bases. DNA for the CDR3: TGTGCCAGCAGCTCAACAGGGGGCTCTAATCCCCTCCACTTT. This gives the protein CASSSTGGSNPLHF.

The CDR3 here is CASGNAGNTEAFF. CDR3 DNA sequence: TGTGCCAGTGGTAACGCAGGGAACACTGAAGCTTTCTTT. This chain uses TRBV19 with TRBJ1-1; no firm D call. This CDR3 region has 13 residues. Germline CDR1 and CDR2: LNHDA and SQIVND (reference sequence). The germline V and J ends were trimmed by 8 bases and 1 base, with 11 bases remaining between them.

V and J are TRBV21-1 and TRBJ2-1; no check of the table's D call, TRBD2, against the DNA was made. TRBV21-1 is termed a pseudogene. CDR3 length: 16 residues. CDR3 residues: CASSKGVGRSYNEQFF. The CDR3 DNA sequence: TGTGCCAGCAGCAAAGGGGTCGGGAGATCCTACAATGAGCAGTTCTTC.

The sample holds a few counts of this clone. V is TRBV19 and J is TRBJ1-1, with TRBD1 identical over 7 bases. The CDR3 covers 15 residues. CDR1 is LNHDA and CDR2 is SQIVND in the germline V gene (reference sequence). Trimming removed 1 base from V and 4 bases from J; junction bases left unmatched: 6. The CDR3 DNA follows: TGTGCCAGTAGTATAGTCGGACAGGAGACCACTGAAGCTTTCTTT. Its translation is CASSIVGQETTEAFF.

The CDR3 DNA reads as TGTGCCAGCAGTTCCGGACTAGCGGGCACAGATACGCAGTATTTT. Its protein is CASSSGLAGTDTQYF. This sequence joins TRBV7-3 and TRBJ2-3, with 10 bases that match TRBD2. This CDR3 comprises 15 residues. V was clipped by 6 bases and J by 1 base; unmatched bases: 4. Germline lookup yields CDR1 SGHTA and CDR2 FQGTGA. Full variable domain (missing parts from reference TRBV7-3 and TRBJ2-3): GAGVSQTPSNKVTEKGKYVELRCDPISGHTALYWYRQSLGQGPEFLIYFQGTGAADDSGLPNDRFFAVRPEGSVSTLKIQRTERGDSAVYLCASSSGLAGTDTQYFGPGTRLTVL.